This record looks at one T cell receptor beta chain sequence and its context. Its antigen is as yet unknown. This entry comes from a study of blood T cells in healthy people across ages. Sample-barcoded 5' priming and a J-beta primer mix drove a second PCR of about 6 to 12 cycles. One entry per CDR3 protein results from TCRdb running MiXCR on the 5' RACE reads. Of over a million distinct CDR3 sequences in the sample, 35% to 50% were seen once. Overall study results and limits: Investigators treated diversity estimates from one million T cells as underestimates. Roughly linear age-related decline in beta diversity appeared, significant by age approximately 41.

From germline, CDR1 is ENHRY and CDR2 SYGVKD. With 8 bases removed from V and 0 bases from J, the gap between germline ends came to 14 bases. The CDR3 sequence is 14 residues long. The chain carries TRBV10-3 and TRBJ2-7, with D perhaps matching TRBD2 (6 bases). Sequencing was performed on blood. The sequence came from a woman aged 55-69 years in good health. CDR3 residues: CAIGGTGSSYEQYF. The CDR3 nucleotides read TGTGCCATCGGAGGGACGGGCAGCTCCTACGAGCAGTACTTC.